This TCR beta chain was sequenced for a study of blood T cell repertoires in COVID-19. On the study more broadly: Sample material is recorded as cDNA or gDNA derived from T cells, B-cell-depleted T cells, or PBMCs.

Profiling relied on immunoSEQ multiplex PCR, and the TCRdb table lists in-frame clones only, not all of them. The data show hundreds of thousands of clones, with roughly 85% seen just once and 3.5% to 4% held by the top ten. Germline-derived CDR1 and CDR2 are MNHEY and SVGAGI. V dropped 6 bases and J dropped 6 bases, with 16 bases sitting between them. There are 14 residues in the CDR3. Sequencing was performed on peripheral blood. The gene calls are TRBV6-5 and TRBJ2-3; weak D call: TRBD2 (6 bases). The TCR comes from a woman under 30 with acute or convalescent COVID-19. CDR3 coding DNA: TGTGCCAGCAGACTCGGACTGGAGGGGGATACGCAGTATTTT. This sequence encodes CASRLGLEGDTQYF.